The 27 T cell receptor beta chains below were found in one sample sequenced in a study of blood T cells in healthy people across ages. A second PCR of about 7 to 11 cycles used a sample-barcoded 5' primer and a J-beta primer mix. TCRdb ran MiXCR on the 5' RACE reads and lists one entry per CDR3 protein. The sample records 900,000 to 950,000 distinct CDR3 sequences, 25% to 35% being singletons. The same data also went into a second study, on T cells of mothers and their children.

Source material: blood. These receptor sequences come from a woman between 40 and 55 years old in good health.

This clonotype was seen more than once but under ten times. DNA for the CDR3: TGCGCCAGCAGCCTTCGGACAGATAAATCTCCTTTTGTCGAGCAGTACTTC. This codes for CASSLRTDKSPFVEQYF. The chain joins TRBV4-1 to TRBJ2-7; possibly TRBD1 for D (6 bases). Trimming cost V 4 bases and J 6 bases, with 25 bases left between them. The CDR3 is 17 residues long. In germline, CDR1 is MGHRA, CDR2 YSYEKL.

With respect to this clonotype: The junction departs from the called germline gene at one end, perhaps through a read error. The genes are TRBV18 and TRBJ2-1; a weak D match, TRBD2 (5 bases). This CDR3 contains 16 residues. Germline-derived CDR1 and CDR2 are KGHSH and LQKENI. CDR3 amino acids: CASPPPRDSSYNEQFF. As DNA, the CDR3 is TGTGCCAGCCCACCACCGAGGGATAGCTCCTACAATGAGCAGTTCTTC. Full variable domain (remainder filled in from reference TRBV18 and TRBJ2-1): NAGVMQNPRHLVRRRGQEARLRCSPMKGHSHVYWYRQLPEEGLKFMVYLQKENIIDESGMPKERFSAEFPKEGPSILRIQQVVRGDSAAYFCASPPPRDSSYNEQFFGPGTRLTVL.

This rearrangement joins TRBV7-2 to TRBJ1-1; 11 positions match TRBD1. J was trimmed by 4 bases and V by 5 bases; bases with no gene match: 3. The length of the CDR3 is 14 residues. The germline gives CDR1 SGHTA, CDR2 FQGNSA. This chain's CDR3 is CASSMGQGGTEAFF. As DNA, the CDR3 is TGTGCCAGCAGCATGGGACAGGGGGGCACTGAAGCTTTCTTT.

The genes are TRBV5-1 and TRBJ2-3, with D maybe TRBD2 (6 bases). The CDR3 is made up of 12 amino acids. Germline V gene sequence: CDR1 SGHRS, CDR2 YFSETQ. V shed 7 bases and J shed 10 bases, with 16 bases lying between them. The CDR3 DNA reads as TGCGCCAGCGGACATTCGGGGGATGCGCAGTATTTT. This sequence encodes CASGHSGDAQYF.

This clonotype was detected only a few times. One end of the junction fails to match germline, which may point to a read error. The V call is TRBV7-9, the J call TRBJ1-4, with no clear D. CDR1 and CDR2 (germline): SEHNR, FQNEAQ (reference sequence). This CDR3 comprises 14 residues. The chain's CDR3 is CASRLLQTNEKLFF. The CDR3 DNA is TGTGCCAGCAGGCTCCTACAAACTAACGAAAAACTGTTTTTT. The full variable domain, its missing parts supplied by reference TRBV7-9 and TRBJ1-4, is DTGVSQNPRHKITKRGQNVTFRCDPISEHNRLYWYRQTLGQGPEFLTYFQNEAQLEKSRLLSDRFSAERPKGSFSTLEIQRTEQGDSAMYLCASRLLQTNEKLFFGSGTQLSVL.

This clonotype was observed a handful of times. The chain uses TRBV7-2 and TRBJ1-4; D is uncertain. The CDR3 extends over 14 amino acids. Germline V gives CDR1 SGHTA, CDR2 FQGNSA. V lost 5 bases and J 0 bases, leaving 7 bases between the germline ends. The CDR3 DNA reads as TGTGCCAGCAGCAACCTTGCAACTAATGAAAAACTGTTTTTT. Translating gives CASSNLATNEKLFF.

Comment on this clonotype: A much larger clone lies a single base off, so this may be a read error. The chain has TRBV4-3 and TRBJ1-1, with D maybe TRBD1 (6 bases). The CDR3 is made up of 15 amino acids. V was trimmed by 0 bases and J by 5 bases, leaving 13 bases between them. Germline CDR1 is LGHNA and CDR2 is YSLEER. The CDR3 sequence: CASSQELGQPTEAFF. As DNA, the CDR3 is TGCGCCAGCAGCCAAGAACTGGGACAACCTACTGAAGCTTTCTTT.

On this clonotype: The junction departs from germline at one end; a sequencing error may be responsible. The CDR3 loop reads CASSLNPPGGAGNYSYTF. CDR3 DNA: TGTGCCAGCAGCTTAAACCCCCCGGGGGGGGCTGGTAACTATAGCTACACCTTC. V and J are TRBV7-3 and TRBJ1-2, with D maybe TRBD1 (6 bases). CDR1 and CDR2 from the germline V gene are SGHTA and FQGTGA. The CDR3 sequence is 18 residues long.

This clonotype was observed a few times. One end of the junction fails to match germline, which may point to a read error. The gene calls are TRBV29-1 and TRBJ2-3; D unresolved. Germline values: CDR1 SQVTM, CDR2 ANQGSEA. This CDR3 region has 17 residues. The DNA of the CDR3 is TGCAGCGCTGAAGATCGACGGACGAAGGTGTTAGCAGATACGCAGTATTTT. This gives the protein CSAEDRRTKVLADTQYF.

This clonotype was observed a few times. The chain carries TRBV27 and TRBJ2-5; 7 bases map to TRBD2. The CDR3 length is 15 residues. V shed 6 bases, J shed 4 bases, and the junction held 11 bases outside the gene matches. Per the germline V gene, CDR1 is MNHEY and CDR2 is SMNVEV (reference sequence). DNA for the CDR3: TGTGCCAGCAGCGGGGAGGCTAGCGGTGGAGAGACCCAGTACTTC. Residues: CASSGEASGGETQYF.

The chain employs TRBV24-1 and TRBJ2-1; 8 nucleotides align to TRBD2. Germline CDR1 and CDR2: KGHDR and SFDVKD. This CDR3 spans 14 amino acids. Trimming cost V 4 bases and J 6 bases; bases outside gene matches: 4. The CDR3 DNA reads as TGTGCCACCAGTGACCCTGGACTAGCCAATGAGCAGTTCTTC. It specifies CATSDPGLANEQFF.

Comments on this clonotype: It may be a read error: a sequence one base away is much more abundant. V usage is TRBV30 and J usage is TRBJ2-7; D not resolved. The V gene's germline CDR1 is GTSNPN and CDR2 SVGIG (reference sequence). CDR3 length equals 13 residues. The CDR3 coding sequence is TGTGCCTGGAGCAGCCGAACCCCCTACGAGCGGTACTTC. Translated, it gives CAWSSRTPYERYF.

There are a few counts of this clonotype. The chain is built from TRBV20-1 and TRBJ2-1, with D possibly being TRBD1 (6 bases). Looked up from germline, CDR1 is DFQATT and CDR2 is SNEGSKA (reference sequence). Trimming stripped 8 bases from V and 3 bases from J, with 14 bases between. This CDR3 is built from 13 residues. CDR3 amino acids: CSSTQGYYNEQFF. The CDR3 region has the DNA TGCAGTTCAACCCAGGGGTACTACAATGAGCAGTTCTTC.

DNA for the CDR3: TGTGCCAGCAGCTTAATCGGGACAGGGGACGGCTACACCTTC. It encodes CASSLIGTGDGYTF. V and J are TRBV7-6 and TRBJ1-2; 10 nucleotides match TRBD1. With V trimmed by 2 bases and J by 8 bases, 5 bases remained unmatched. This CDR3 region has 14 residues. The germline V gene encodes CDR1 SGHVS and CDR2 FNYEAQ. Together with reference TRBV7-6 and TRBJ1-2, the CDR3 gives the full variable domain: GAGVSQSPRYKVTKRGQDVALRCDPISGHVSLYWYRQALGQGPEFLTYFNYEAQQDKSGLPNDRFSAERPEGSISTLTIQRTEQRDSAMYRCASSLIGTGDGYTFGSGTRLTVV.

In its sample, this clonotype was seen many times. The junction departs from germline at one end; a sequencing error may be responsible. The rearrangement links TRBV7-9 to TRBJ2-7; D is uncertain. Germline V gene data show CDR1 as SEHNR and CDR2 as FQNEAQ (reference sequence). This CDR3 comprises 14 residues. As DNA, the CDR3 is TGTGCCAGCAGCTTAGAGACCTCCTCCCACGAGCAGTACTTC. Translated: CASSLETSSHEQYF.

A note on this clonotype: The junction departs from germline at one end; a sequencing error may be responsible. The chain has TRBV12-3 or TRBV12-4 and TRBJ2-1; 7 bases match TRBD1. The CDR3 totals 14 residues. CDR3 DNA: TGTGCCAGCAGTTTTTATCGACAGGGTGATGAGCGGTTCTTC. It codes for CASSFYRQGDERFF.

The chain has TRBV20-1 and TRBJ2-4, with 8 bases fitting TRBD2. The J call is uncertain, as TRBJ2-7 better fits the DNA end. CDR1 is DFQATT and CDR2 is SNEGSKA in the germline V gene (reference sequence). This CDR3 has 13 residues. Here the CDR3 reads CSALSGDTYEQYF. The CDR3 coding sequence is TGCAGTGCTCTTAGCGGGGATACCTACGAGCAGTACTTC.

About this clonotype: The junction and the germline gene differ at one end; a read error may be behind it. This chain joins TRBV14 and TRBJ1-2, with TRBD1 as a possible D gene (6 bases). The germline gives CDR1 SGHDN, CDR2 FVKESK. The CDR3 contains 14 residues. The CDR3: CASIQEQGNYGYTF. CDR3 in DNA: TGTGCCAGCATCCAAGAACAGGGCAACTATGGCTACACCTTC. Looking up the rest from reference TRBV14 and TRBJ1-2 gives the full variable domain: EAGVTQFPSHSVIEKGQTVTLRCDPISGHDNLYWYRRVMGKEIKFLLHFVKESKQDESGMPNNRFLAERTGGTYSTLKVQPAELEDSGVYFCASIQEQGNYGYTFGSGTRLTVV.

The J gene is TRBJ2-4, the V gene TRBV19, with D possibly TRBD2 on 5 matching bases. The better agreement between TRBJ2-7 and the DNA end casts doubt on the J call. This CDR3 region has 14 residues. CDR1 LNHDA and CDR2 SQIVND come from the germline V gene (reference sequence). The CDR3 sequence is CASRAGGLGYEQYF. DNA for the CDR3: TGTGCCAGTAGGGCCGGAGGATTAGGCTACGAGCAGTACTTC.

This chain's CDR3 is CSASRQRGEYF. CDR3 in DNA: TGCAGTGCTAGCAGGCAGCGGGGGGAGTACTTC. The rearrangement joins TRBV20-1 to TRBJ2-5; 9 bases match TRBD2. The germline gives CDR1 DFQATT, CDR2 SNEGSKA (reference sequence). The length of the CDR3 is 11 residues. The V gene end was trimmed by 3 bases and the J gene end by 12 bases; junction bases not matched to a gene: 5.

The rearrangement links TRBV7-9 to TRBJ2-2; TRBD2 agrees at 13 bases. With V trimmed by 4 bases and J by 10 bases, 3 bases remained unmatched. Germline CDR1 SEHNR, CDR2 FQNEAQ (reference sequence). There are 14 residues in the CDR3. CDR3 residues: CASSSGTSGAELFF. The DNA of the CDR3 is TGTGCCAGCAGCTCCGGGACTAGCGGGGCGGAGCTGTTTTTT.

Notes on this clonotype: Its ends do not fully match the called genes, so a read error is possible. V usage is TRBV6-2 or TRBV6-3 and J usage is TRBJ2-6; perhaps TRBD1 as D (5 bases). The V gene's germline CDR1 is MNHEY and CDR2 SVGEGT. The CDR3 is made up of 16 amino acids. This CDR3 reads CASSLLRVSGADVLTF. The CDR3 DNA sequence: TGTGCCAGCAGTCTCCTCCGGGTCTCTGGGGCCGACGTCCTGACTTTC.

The V gene is TRBV28, the J gene TRBJ1-2; the D is unclear. Germline V gene sequence: CDR1 MDHEN, CDR2 SYDVKM. V lost 5 bases, J lost 9 bases, and 16 bases lay in between. The CDR3 has 13 residues. The DNA for the CDR3 is TGTGCCAGCAGTCTATCGACGGCTCGGAGCTACACCTTC. Its protein product is CASSLSTARSYTF.

This clonotype was picked up many times. V is TRBV10-2 and J is TRBJ1-2; D is perhaps TRBD1 (5 bases). This CDR3 spans 12 amino acids. The V end lost 11 bases, the J end lost 3 bases, and 13 bases lay between the germline ends. The germline CDR1 and CDR2 sequences are WSHSY and SAAADI. As DNA, the CDR3 is TGCGCCTCGGGGAGGGACGACTATGGCTACACCTTC. Translation gives CASGRDDYGYTF.

This clonotype was detected only a few times. This chain uses TRBV7-2 with TRBJ2-3; the D is unclear. The ends were cut back, 7 bases at V and 0 bases at J, with 8 bases in the middle. Germline V gene data show CDR1 as SGHTA and CDR2 as FQGNSA. CDR3 length: 13 residues. The CDR3 DNA reads TGTGCCAGCATAGAGCGTAGCACAGATACGCAGTATTTT. Residues: CASIERSTDTQYF.

A remark on this clonotype: At one end, the junction sequence differs from germline, possibly due to a read error. V gene TRBV28 combines with J gene TRBJ1-4; the D is unclear. CDR1 is MDHEN and CDR2 is SYDVKM in the germline V gene. The CDR3 covers 15 residues. The DNA of the CDR3 is TGTGCCAGCAGTCCCGGGCCTGCAGGTCGGGAAAAACGGTTTTTT. This gives the protein CASSPGPAGREKRFF.

The V gene is TRBV7-2, the J gene TRBJ1-3, with TRBD1 matching 7 bases. From germline, CDR1 is SGHTA and CDR2 FQGNSA. The CDR3 has 16 amino acids. V gave up 5 bases and J gave up 0 bases; unmatched junction bases: 7. The CDR3 bases are TGTGCCAGCAGCCGGGACAGCCTGACCTCTGGAAACACCATATATTTT. Translating gives CASSRDSLTSGNTIYF.